A few counts support the clone carrying this TCR beta chain. Per the germline V gene, CDR1 is SGHAT and CDR2 is FQNNGV. V was pared by 5 bases and J by 1 base, with 17 bases between. The CDR3 totals 16 residues. TCRdb ran MiXCR on the RT-PCR reads and lists one entry per CDR3 protein. The sample comprises about 680,000 distinct CDR3 sequences, 13% to 15% of which are singletons, and just over 3.5% rests with the top ten. This TCR was sampled from a female donor in good health, serving as a healthy control. The specimen sequenced was memory CD4+ T cells from blood. The chain joins TRBV11-2 to TRBJ2-5, with D perhaps matching TRBD1 (5 bases). The CDR3 sequence is CASSPAPRAFQETQYF. CDR3 nucleotides: TGTGCCAGCAGCCCCGCCCCCAGGGCCTTCCAAGAGACCCAGTACTTC.